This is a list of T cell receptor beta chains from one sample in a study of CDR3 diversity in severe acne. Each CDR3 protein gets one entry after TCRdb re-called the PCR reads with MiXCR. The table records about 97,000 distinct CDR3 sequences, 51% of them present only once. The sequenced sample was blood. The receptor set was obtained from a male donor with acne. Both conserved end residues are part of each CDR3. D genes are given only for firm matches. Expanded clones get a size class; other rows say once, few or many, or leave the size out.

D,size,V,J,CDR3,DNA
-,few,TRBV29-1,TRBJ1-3,CSVSAPPGKGNTIYF,TGCAGCGTCTCGGCCCCGCCCGGAAAGGGAAACACCATATATTTT
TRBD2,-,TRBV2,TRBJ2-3,CASSRTRSTDTQYF,TGTGCCAGCAGTCGGACTAGGAGCACAGATACGCAGTATTTT
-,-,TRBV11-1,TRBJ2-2,CASSSPGAGELFF,TGTGCCAGCAGCTCCCCTGGCGCCGGGGAGCTGTTTTTT
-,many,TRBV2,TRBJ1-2,CASNRDNHGYTF,TGTGCCAGCAACCGGGACAACCATGGCTACACCTTC
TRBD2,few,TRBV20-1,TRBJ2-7,CSVALTSGPYEQYF,TGCAGTGTTGCCTTGACTAGCGGCCCCTACGAGCAGTACTTC
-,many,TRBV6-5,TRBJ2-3,CASSTTLRGVADTQYF,TGTGCCAGCAGTACGACTTTGCGGGGTGTAGCAGATACGCAGTATTTT
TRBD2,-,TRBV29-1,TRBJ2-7,CSVQNGTSRAYEQYF,TGCAGCGTGCAAAACGGGACTAGCAGAGCCTACGAGCAGTACTTC
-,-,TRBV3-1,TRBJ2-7,CASSSRDHSYEQYF,TGTGCCAGCAGCTCCCGGGACCACTCCTACGAGCAGTACTTC
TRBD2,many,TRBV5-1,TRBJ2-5,CASSLDYGTSGKTQYF,TGCGCCAGCAGCTTAGATTACGGGACTAGCGGGAAGACCCAGTACTTC
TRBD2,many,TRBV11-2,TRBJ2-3,CASSRTSGRATDTQYF,TGTGCCAGCAGCAGGACTAGCGGGAGGGCCACAGATACGCAGTATTTT
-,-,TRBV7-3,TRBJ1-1,CASSSHNRVGTEAFF,TGTGCCAGCAGTTCACACAACAGGGTCGGCACTGAAGCTTTCTTT
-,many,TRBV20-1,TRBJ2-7,CSASGLSTGGFRKDYEQYF,TGCAGTGCTAGTGGTTTGTCGACAGGAGGGTTCAGAAAGGACTACGAGCAGTACTTC
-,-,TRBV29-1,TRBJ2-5,CSVPGPQETQYF,TGCAGCGTTCCCGGACCGCAAGAGACCCAGTACTTC
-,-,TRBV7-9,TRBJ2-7,CASSAESEQYF,TGTGCCAGCAGCGCCGAGAGCGAGCAGTACTTC
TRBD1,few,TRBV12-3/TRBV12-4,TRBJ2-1,CASSPRTGTGSYNEQFF,TGTGCCAGCAGTCCGCGAACCGGGACAGGATCCTACAATGAGCAGTTCTTC
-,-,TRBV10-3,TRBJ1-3,CASSYSARSGNTIYF,TGTGCCAGCAGTTACTCGGCTCGTTCTGGAAACACCATATATTTT
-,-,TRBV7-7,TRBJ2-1,CASSLGLFHEQFF,TGTGCTAGCAGCTTGGGCCTCTTCCATGAGCAGTTCTTC
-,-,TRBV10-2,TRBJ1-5,CASSDSGAGDQPQHF,TGCGCCAGCAGTGATTCGGGGGCAGGCGATCAGCCCCAGCATTTT
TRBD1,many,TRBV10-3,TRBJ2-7,CAIMPGQPYEQYF,TGTGCCATCATGCCGGGACAGCCCTACGAGCAGTACTTC
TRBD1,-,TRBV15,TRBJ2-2,CATSRTPQGAGELFF,TGTGCCACCAGCCGAACACCCCAGGGGGCCGGGGAGCTGTTTTTT
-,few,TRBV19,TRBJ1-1,CAWGPGDTEAFF,TGTGCCTGGGGGCCAGGGGACACTGAAGCTTTCTTT
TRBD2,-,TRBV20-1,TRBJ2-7,CSAKGLAGGW,TGCAGTGCTAAAGGACTAGCGGGAGGGTGG
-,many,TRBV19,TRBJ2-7,CASSIGRIPHEQYF,TGTGCCAGTAGTATCGGCAGAATCCCCCACGAGCAGTACTTC
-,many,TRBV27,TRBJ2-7,CASRRTERTYEQYF,TGTGCCAGCAGGCGGACTGAGCGAACCTACGAGCAGTACTTC
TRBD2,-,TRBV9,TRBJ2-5,CASSVGGAGGIQETQYF,TGTGCCAGCAGCGTGGGGGGAGCGGGAGGGATCCAAGAGACCCAGTACTTC
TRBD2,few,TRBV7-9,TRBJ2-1,CASSLAGLAGETYNEQFF,TGTGCCAGCAGCTTAGCGGGACTAGCGGGAGAAACATACAATGAGCAGTTCTTC
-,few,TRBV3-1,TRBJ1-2,CASSQDLGLYGYTF,TGTGCCAGCAGCCAAGATTTAGGACTCTATGGCTACACCTTC
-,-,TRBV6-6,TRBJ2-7,CASSYSKGYEQYF,TGTGCCAGCAGTTACTCGAAAGGGTACGAGCAGTACTTC
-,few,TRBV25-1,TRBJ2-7,CASSEARYEQYF,TGTGCCAGCAGTGAAGCCCGATACGAGCAGTACTTC
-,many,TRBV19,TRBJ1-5,CASSIDLRARGQPQHF,TGTGCCAGTAGTATAGATCTAAGGGCAAGGGGTCAGCCCCAGCATTTT
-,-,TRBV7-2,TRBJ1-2,CASSDERGYTF,TGTGCCAGCAGCGACGAACGCGGCTACACCTTC
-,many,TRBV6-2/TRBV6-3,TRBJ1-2,CASSSTMQEDNGYTF,TGTGCCAGCAGTTCCACCATGCAGGAGGATAATGGCTACACCTTC
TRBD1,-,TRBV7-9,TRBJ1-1,CASSHDRGLFF,TGTGCCAGCAGCCACGACAGGGGCCTTTTCTTT
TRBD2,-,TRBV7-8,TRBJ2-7,CASSTWTSSYEQYF,TGTGCCAGCAGCACCTGGACTAGCTCCTACGAGCAGTACTTC
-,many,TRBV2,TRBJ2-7,CASSEGPSYEQYF,TGTGCCAGCAGCGAGGGCCCTTCCTACGAGCAGTACTTC
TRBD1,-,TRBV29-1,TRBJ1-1,CSARTGVNTEAFF,TGCAGCGCCCGGACAGGGGTAAACACTGAAGCTTTCTTT
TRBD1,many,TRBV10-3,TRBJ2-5,CAIRRQGEETQYF,TGTGCCATCAGAAGACAGGGGGAAGAGACCCAGTACTTC
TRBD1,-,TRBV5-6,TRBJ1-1,CASSMQGEAFF,TGTGCCAGCAGCATGCAGGGGGAGGCTTTCTTT
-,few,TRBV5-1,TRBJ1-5,CASSPGPRDGGIWHF,TGCGCCAGCAGCCCAGGGCCCAGGGATGGGGGAATTTGGCATTTT
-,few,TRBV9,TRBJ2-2,CASSVAKAAWTGELFF,TGTGCCAGCAGCGTAGCTAAGGCAGCGTGGACCGGGGAGCTGTTTTTT
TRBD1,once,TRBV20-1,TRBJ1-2,CSARDTGQGEYNYGYTF,TGCAGTGCTAGAGATACGGGACAGGGCGAATATAACTATGGCTACACCTTC
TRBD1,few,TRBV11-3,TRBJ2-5,CASSFGQGEETQYF,TGTGCCAGCAGCTTCGGACAGGGCGAGGAGACCCAGTACTTC
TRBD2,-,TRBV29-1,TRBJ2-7,CSVELAGVLIEQYF,TGCAGCGTTGAACTAGCGGGAGTCTTAATCGAGCAGTACTTC
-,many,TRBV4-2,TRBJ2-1,CASSQGDSGYNEQFF,TGTGCCAGCAGCCAAGGGGATAGCGGCTACAATGAGCAGTTCTTC
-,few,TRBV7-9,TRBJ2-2,CASSNTVTGELFF,TGTGCCAGCAGCAACACAGTCACCGGGGAGCTGTTTTTT
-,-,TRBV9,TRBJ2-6,CASSYLPGANVLTF,TGTGCCAGCAGTTACCTTCCTGGGGCCAACGTCCTGACTTTC
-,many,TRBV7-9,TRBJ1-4,CASSPTGHNEKLFF,TGTGCCAGCAGCCCGACGGGACACAATGAAAAACTGTTTTTT
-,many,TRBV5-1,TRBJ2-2,CASSQDSSGELFF,TGCGCCAGCAGCCAGGACAGTTCCGGGGAGCTGTTTTTT
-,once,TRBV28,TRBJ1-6,CASSFTSGGSYNSPLHF,TGTGCCAGCAGTTTCACTTCGGGGGGCTCCTATAATTCACCCCTCCACTTT